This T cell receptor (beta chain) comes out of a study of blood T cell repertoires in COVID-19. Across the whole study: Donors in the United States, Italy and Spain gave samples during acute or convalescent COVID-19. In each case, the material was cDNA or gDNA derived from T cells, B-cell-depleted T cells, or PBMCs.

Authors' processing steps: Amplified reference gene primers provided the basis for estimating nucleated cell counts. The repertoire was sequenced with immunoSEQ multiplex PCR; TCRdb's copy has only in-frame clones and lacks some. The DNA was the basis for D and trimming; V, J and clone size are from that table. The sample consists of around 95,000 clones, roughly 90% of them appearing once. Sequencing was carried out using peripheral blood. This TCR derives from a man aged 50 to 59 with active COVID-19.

CDR3 protein: CASSIDAGGVSYNEQFF. CDR3 nucleotide sequence: TGTGCCAGTAGTATAGATGCCGGGGGTGTCTCCTACAATGAGCAGTTCTTC. The chain has TRBV19 and TRBJ2-1, with TRBD2 as a possible D gene (6 bases). CDR1 is LNHDA, CDR2 SQIVND, per germline (reference sequence). V lost 0 bases and J lost 0, with 12 bases in between. CDR3 length: 17 amino acids.